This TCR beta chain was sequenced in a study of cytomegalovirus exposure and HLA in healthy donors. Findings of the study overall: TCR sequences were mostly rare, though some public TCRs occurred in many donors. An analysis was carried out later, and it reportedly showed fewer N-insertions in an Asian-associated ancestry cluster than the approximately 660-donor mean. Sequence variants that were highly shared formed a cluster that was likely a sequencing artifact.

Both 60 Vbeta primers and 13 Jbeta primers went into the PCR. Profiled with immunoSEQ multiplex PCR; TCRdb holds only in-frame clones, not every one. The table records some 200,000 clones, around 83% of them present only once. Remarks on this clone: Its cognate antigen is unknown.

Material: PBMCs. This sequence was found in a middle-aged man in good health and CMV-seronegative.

CDR3 region: CASRGGQNYGYTF. As DNA, the CDR3 is TGTGCCAGCAGAGGGGGCCAAAACTATGGCTACACCTTC. V gene TRBV6-5 combines with J gene TRBJ1-2; 7 nucleotides match TRBD1. The CDR3 sequence is 13 residues long. V shed 6 bases and J 2 bases; nucleotides not matched to a gene: 3. CDR1 is MNHEY and CDR2 is SVGAGI in the germline V gene.